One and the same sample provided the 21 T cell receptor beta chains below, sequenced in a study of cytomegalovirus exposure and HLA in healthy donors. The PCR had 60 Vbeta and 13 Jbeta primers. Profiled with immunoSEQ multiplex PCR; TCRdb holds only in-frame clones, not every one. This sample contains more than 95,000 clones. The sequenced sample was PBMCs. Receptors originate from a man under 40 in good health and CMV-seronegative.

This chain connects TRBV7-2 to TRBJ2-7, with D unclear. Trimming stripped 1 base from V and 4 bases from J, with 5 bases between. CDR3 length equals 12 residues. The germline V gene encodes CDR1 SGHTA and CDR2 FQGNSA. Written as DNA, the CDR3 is TGTGCCAGCAGCTTAGTCAGTTACGAGCAGTACTTC. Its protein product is CASSLVSYEQYF.

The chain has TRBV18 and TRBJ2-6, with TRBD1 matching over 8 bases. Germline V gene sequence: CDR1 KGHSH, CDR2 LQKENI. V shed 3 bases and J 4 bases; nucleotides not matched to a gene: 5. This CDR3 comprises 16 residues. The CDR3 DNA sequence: TGTGCCAGCTCACCGGACAGGGCGAGAGGGGCCAACGTCCTGACTTTC. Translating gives CASSPDRARGANVLTF.

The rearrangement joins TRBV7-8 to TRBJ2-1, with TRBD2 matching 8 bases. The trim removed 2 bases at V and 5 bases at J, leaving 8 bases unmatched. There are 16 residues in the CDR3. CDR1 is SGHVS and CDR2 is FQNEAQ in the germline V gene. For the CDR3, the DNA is TGTGCCAGCAGCTTATTGGCGGGGGGTGTGGACAATGAGCAGTTCTTC. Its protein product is CASSLLAGGVDNEQFF.

CDR3 region: CASSNHRDVSQPQHF. The CDR3 nucleotides read TGTGCCAGCAGCAACCACAGGGATGTCAGTCAGCCCCAGCATTTT. V gene TRBV7-2 combines with J gene TRBJ1-5; TRBD1 is a possible D gene (6 bases). V was shortened by 5 bases and J by 6 bases, with 17 bases between the two germline ends. CDR3 size: 15 residues. Germline lookup yields CDR1 SGHTA and CDR2 FQGNSA.

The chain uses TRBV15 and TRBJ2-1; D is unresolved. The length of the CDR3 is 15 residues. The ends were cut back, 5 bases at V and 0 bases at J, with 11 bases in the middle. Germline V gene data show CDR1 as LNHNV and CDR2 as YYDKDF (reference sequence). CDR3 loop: CATSHRLSSYNEQFF. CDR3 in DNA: TGTGCCACCAGCCATCGCCTCAGCTCCTACAATGAGCAGTTCTTC.

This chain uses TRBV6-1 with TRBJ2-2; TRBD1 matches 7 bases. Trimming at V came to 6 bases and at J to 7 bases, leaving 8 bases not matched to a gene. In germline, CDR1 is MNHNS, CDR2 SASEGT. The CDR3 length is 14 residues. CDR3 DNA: TGTGCCAGCAGGAGAACAGGGGCGGGCGGGGAGCTGTTTTTT. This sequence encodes CASRRTGAGGELFF.

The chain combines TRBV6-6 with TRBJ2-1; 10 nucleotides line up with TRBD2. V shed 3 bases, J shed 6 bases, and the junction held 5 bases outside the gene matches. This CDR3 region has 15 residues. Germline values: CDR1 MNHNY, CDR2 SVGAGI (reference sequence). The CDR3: CASSYQSGRGNEQFF. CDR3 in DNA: TGTGCCAGCAGTTATCAGAGCGGGAGGGGCAATGAGCAGTTCTTC.

The CDR3 nucleotides are TGTGCCTGGAGTCGAGGGAATGTCCCCGGGGATACGCAGTATTTT. Protein product: CAWSRGNVPGDTQYF. The chain employs TRBV30 and TRBJ2-3, with D perhaps TRBD2 (5 bases). The CDR3 sequence is 15 residues long. V lost 2 bases, J lost 6 bases, and 18 bases lay in between. CDR1 is GTSNPN, CDR2 SVGIG, per germline (reference sequence).

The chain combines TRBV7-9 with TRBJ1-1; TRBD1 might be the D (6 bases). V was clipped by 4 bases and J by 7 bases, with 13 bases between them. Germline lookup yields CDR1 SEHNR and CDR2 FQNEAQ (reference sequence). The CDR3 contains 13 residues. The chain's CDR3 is CASSSRTDLEAFF. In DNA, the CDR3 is TGTGCCAGCAGCTCTAGGACAGACCTTGAAGCTTTCTTT.

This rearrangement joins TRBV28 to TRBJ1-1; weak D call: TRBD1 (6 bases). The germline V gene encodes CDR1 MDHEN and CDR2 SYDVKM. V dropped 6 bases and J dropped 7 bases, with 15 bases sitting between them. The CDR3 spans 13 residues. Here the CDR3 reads CASRRDKRGEAFF. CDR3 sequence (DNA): TGTGCCAGCAGACGGGACAAAAGAGGTGAAGCTTTCTTT.

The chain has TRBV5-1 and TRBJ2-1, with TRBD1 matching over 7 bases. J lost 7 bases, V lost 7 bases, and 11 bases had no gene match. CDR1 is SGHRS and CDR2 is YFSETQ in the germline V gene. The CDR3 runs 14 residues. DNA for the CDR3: TGCGCCAGCCGACAGGGCCCCCGCGGGAATGAGCAGTTCTTC. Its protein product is CASRQGPRGNEQFF.

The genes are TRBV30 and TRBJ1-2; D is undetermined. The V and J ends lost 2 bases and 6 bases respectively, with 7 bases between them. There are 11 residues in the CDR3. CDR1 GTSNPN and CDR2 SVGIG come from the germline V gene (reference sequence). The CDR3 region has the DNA TGTGCCTGGAGTCACGGAGATGGCTACACCTTC. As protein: CAWSHGDGYTF.

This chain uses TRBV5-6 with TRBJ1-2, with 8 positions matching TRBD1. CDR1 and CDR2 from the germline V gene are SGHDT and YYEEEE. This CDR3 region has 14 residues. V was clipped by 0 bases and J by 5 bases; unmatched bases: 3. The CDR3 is CASSLGGQAYGYTF. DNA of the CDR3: TGTGCCAGCAGCTTGGGGGGACAGGCATATGGCTACACCTTC.

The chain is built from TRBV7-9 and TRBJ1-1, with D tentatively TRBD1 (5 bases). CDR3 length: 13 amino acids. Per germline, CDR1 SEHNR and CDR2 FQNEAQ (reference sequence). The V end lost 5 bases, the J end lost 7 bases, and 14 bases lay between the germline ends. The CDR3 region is CASSRRARNEAFF. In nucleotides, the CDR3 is TGTGCCAGCAGCCGCAGGGCGCGGAATGAAGCTTTCTTT.

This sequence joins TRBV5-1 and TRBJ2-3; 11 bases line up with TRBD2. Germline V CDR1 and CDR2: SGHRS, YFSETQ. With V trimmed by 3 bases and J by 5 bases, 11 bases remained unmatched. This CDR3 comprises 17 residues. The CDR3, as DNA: TGCGCCAGCAGCTCCGATTTAGCGGGAGGGCCTGAAGATACGCAGTATTTT. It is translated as CASSSDLAGGPEDTQYF.

The CDR3 region has the DNA TGTGCCAGCAGAAAGGGACTAGCGGGCGAGCAGTACTTC. Protein: CASRKGLAGEQYF. The chain joins TRBV6-5 to TRBJ2-7; 12 nucleotides align to TRBD2. Trimming at V came to 6 bases and at J to 6 bases, leaving 3 bases not matched to a gene. CDR1 and CDR2 (germline): MNHEY, SVGAGI. CDR3 length: 13 residues.

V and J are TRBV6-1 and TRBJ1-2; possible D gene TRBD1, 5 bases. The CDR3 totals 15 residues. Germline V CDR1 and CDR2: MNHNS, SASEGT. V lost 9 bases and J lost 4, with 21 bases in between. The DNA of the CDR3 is TGTGCCAGTCTCCGGGTATGGGGACTGGGCTATGGCTACACCTTC. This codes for CASLRVWGLGYGYTF.

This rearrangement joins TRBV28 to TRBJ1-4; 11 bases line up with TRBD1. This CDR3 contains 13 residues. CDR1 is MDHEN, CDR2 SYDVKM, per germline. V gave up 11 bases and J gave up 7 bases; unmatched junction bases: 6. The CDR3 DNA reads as TGTGCCGGGGGGACAGGGGGGACTGAAAAACTGTTTTTT. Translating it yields CAGGTGGTEKLFF.

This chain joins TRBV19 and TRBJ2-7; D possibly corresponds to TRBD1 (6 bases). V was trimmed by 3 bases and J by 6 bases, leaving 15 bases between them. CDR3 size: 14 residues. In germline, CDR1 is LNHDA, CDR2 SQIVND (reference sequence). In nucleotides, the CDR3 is TGTGCCAGTAGTATTAAGGCAGGGGCTGTCGAGCAGTACTTC. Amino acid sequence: CASSIKAGAVEQYF.

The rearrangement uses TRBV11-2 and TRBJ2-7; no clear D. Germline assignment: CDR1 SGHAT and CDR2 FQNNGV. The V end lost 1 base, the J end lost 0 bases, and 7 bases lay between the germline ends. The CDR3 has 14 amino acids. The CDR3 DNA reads TGTGCCAGCAGCTTAGGCTATCTCTCCTACGAGCAGTACTTC. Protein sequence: CASSLGYLSYEQYF.

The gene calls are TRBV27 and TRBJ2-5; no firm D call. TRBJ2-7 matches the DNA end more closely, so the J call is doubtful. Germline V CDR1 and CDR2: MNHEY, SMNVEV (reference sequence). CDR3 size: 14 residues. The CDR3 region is CASSSREATYEQYF. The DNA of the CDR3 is TGTGCCAGCAGTTCCCGAGAGGCTACCTACGAGCAGTACTTC.